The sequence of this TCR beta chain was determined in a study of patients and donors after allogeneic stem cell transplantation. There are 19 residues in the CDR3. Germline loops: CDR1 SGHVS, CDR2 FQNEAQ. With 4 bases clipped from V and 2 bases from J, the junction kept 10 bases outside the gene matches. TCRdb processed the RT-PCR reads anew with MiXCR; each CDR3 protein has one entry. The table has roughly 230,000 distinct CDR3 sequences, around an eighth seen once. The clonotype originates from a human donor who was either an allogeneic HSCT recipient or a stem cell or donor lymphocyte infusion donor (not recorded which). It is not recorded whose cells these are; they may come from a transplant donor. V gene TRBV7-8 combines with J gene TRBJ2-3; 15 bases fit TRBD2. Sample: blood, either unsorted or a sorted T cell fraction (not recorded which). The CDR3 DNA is TGTGCCAGCAGCTCTCTTGGACTAGCGGGGGGGACTGACACAGATACGCAGTATTTT. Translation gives CASSSLGLAGGTDTDTQYF.